These T cell receptor beta chains were read from a single sample in a study of Graves' ophthalmopathy and Graves' hyperthyroidism. TCRdb processed the multiplex PCR reads anew with MiXCR; each CDR3 protein has one entry. The data show some 1.1 million distinct CDR3 sequences, roughly 35% seen once. Sequencing was done on a sample of peripheral blood or thyroid tissue (not recorded which). The receptor set was obtained from an adult man with Graves' hyperthyroidism. CDR3s include the opening cysteine and the closing phenylalanine or tryptophan. A D gene is named only where the DNA matches it firmly. Size values are once, few and many counts, or a class for expanded clones, and some rows have none.

V,J,D,size,CDR3,DNA
TRBV12-3/TRBV12-4,TRBJ2-2,TRBD1,many,CASRQTQTGTNTGELFF,TGTGCCAGCAGACAGACCCAGACAGGGACGAACACCGGGGAGCTGTTTTTT
TRBV29-1,TRBJ1-1,TRBD1,NA,CSAGGSAGGTEAFF,TGCAGCGCCGGGGGGAGCGCAGGGGGCACTGAAGCTTTCTTT
TRBV29-1,TRBJ1-2,TRBD1,NA,CSVGDGTGDGYTF,TGCAGCGTTGGGGATGGGACAGGGGACGGCTACACCTTC
TRBV2,TRBJ2-7,NA,few,CASTYRDWSSYEQYF,TGTGCCAGCACCTACAGGGACTGGAGTTCCTACGAGCAGTACTTC
TRBV29-1,TRBJ1-2,NA,few,CSVEGQARRYGYTF,TGCAGCGTTGAAGGGCAGGCAAGACGCTATGGCTACACCTTC
TRBV4-1,TRBJ1-2,NA,many,CASSQEWGSYTF,TGCGCCAGCAGCCAAGAATGGGGGAGTTACACCTTC
TRBV12-3/TRBV12-4,TRBJ2-7,NA,NA,CASSKGTDYEQYF,TGTGCCAGCAGTAAGGGGACGGATTACGAGCAGTACTTC
TRBV7-2,TRBJ1-5,TRBD1,NA,CASSEPGQGHQPQHF,TGTGCCAGCAGTGAACCGGGACAGGGACATCAGCCCCAGCATTTT
TRBV19,TRBJ1-5,NA,NA,CAGDQPQHF,TGTGCCGGGGATCAGCCCCAGCATTTT
TRBV29-1,TRBJ2-5,TRBD1,NA,CSVGARETPGTGQETQYF,TGCAGCGTGGGTGCTAGAGAGACACCCGGGACAGGGCAAGAGACCCAGTACTTC
TRBV10-1,TRBJ2-5,NA,few,CASTRTMGETQYF,TGCGCCAGCACTCGGACAATGGGAGAGACCCAGTACTTC
TRBV12-3/TRBV12-4,TRBJ1-3,NA,NA,CASSQASQSGDTIYF,TGTGCCAGCAGCCAAGCATCGCAATCTGGAGACACCATATATTTT
TRBV2,TRBJ1-1,TRBD1,NA,CARGDSLNTEAFF,TGTGCCAGGGGGGACAGTCTCAACACTGAAGCTTTCTTT
TRBV7-8,TRBJ1-6,NA,NA,CASSGWKVYNSPLHF,TGTGCCAGCAGCGGTTGGAAGGTTTATAATTCACCCCTCCACTTT
TRBV6-5,TRBJ1-5,NA,NA,CASSRLGDHQPQHF,TGTGCCAGCAGCCGGTTGGGGGATCACCAGCCCCAGCATTTT
TRBV12-3/TRBV12-4,TRBJ2-5,TRBD1,many,CASSRSDRVKTQYF,TGTGCCAGCAGTCGTTCTGACAGGGTGAAGACCCAGTACTTC
TRBV29-1,TRBJ2-7,NA,few,CSVEDRGSAYEQYF,TGCAGCGTTGAAGATCGGGGAAGTGCCTACGAGCAGTACTTC
TRBV5-1,TRBJ2-5,TRBD1,NA,CASSFPGANTGTARRYF,TGCGCCAGCAGCTTCCCAGGGGCGAACACCGGGACAGCCCGCCGGTACTTC
TRBV10-2,TRBJ1-5,NA,NA,CASSRRQGTVQPQHF,TGTGCCAGCAGTCGACGGCAGGGAACGGTGCAGCCCCAGCATTTT
TRBV29-1,TRBJ1-5,NA,many,CSVAGANQPQHF,TGCAGCGTTGCCGGGGCCAATCAGCCCCAGCATTTT
TRBV12-3/TRBV12-4,TRBJ1-1,NA,NA,CASSFGAAFF,TGTGCCAGCAGTTTCGGGGCGGCTTTCTTT
TRBV10-3,TRBJ2-7,TRBD1,many,CAIRSETGGNEQYF,TGTGCCATCAGGTCAGAGACAGGGGGCAACGAGCAGTACTTC
TRBV9,TRBJ1-5,NA,many,CASSAGKFNQPQHF,TGTGCCAGCAGCGCCGGAAAATTCAATCAGCCCCAGCATTTT
TRBV7-2,TRBJ1-5,NA,NA,CASIEGGTMDF,TGTGCCAGCATCGAGGGTGGGACAATGGATTTT
TRBV15,TRBJ1-2,NA,NA,CATSRLDLGYTF,TGTGCCACCAGCAGATTGGACCTTGGCTACACCTTC
TRBV7-2,TRBJ1-6,NA,NA,CASSLAGEYNSPLHF,TGTGCCAGCAGTTTAGCAGGGGAATATAATTCACCCCTCCACTTT
TRBV24-1,TRBJ2-6,NA,NA,CATSPRGGGNVLTF,TGTGCCACCAGTCCCCGTGGGGGAGGCAACGTCCTGACTTTC
TRBV25-1,TRBJ2-7,TRBD2,many,CASSSGTSGSMVGEQYF,TGTGCCAGCAGTTCCGGGACTAGCGGGAGTATGGTAGGCGAGCAGTACTTC
TRBV9,TRBJ2-7,NA,few,CASSAGQLGLQRPYEQYF,TGTGCCAGCAGCGCGGGACAATTGGGACTACAAAGACCCTACGAGCAGTACTTC
TRBV11-2,TRBJ2-7,NA,many,CASSADRPRRYF,TGTGCCAGCAGCGCAGACAGGCCCCGGCGGTACTTC
TRBV5-6,TRBJ2-2,TRBD2,NA,CASSSGLAEYTGELFF,TGTGCCAGCAGCTCGGGACTAGCGGAGTACACCGGGGAGCTGTTTTTT
TRBV2,TRBJ2-2,TRBD2,NA,CASKRISGSTGELFF,TGTGCCAGCAAGAGGATTAGCGGGAGCACCGGGGAGCTGTTTTTT
TRBV12-3/TRBV12-4,TRBJ2-7,TRBD1,NA,CASSPDRAPSYEQYF,TGTGCCAGCAGCCCGGACAGGGCCCCTTCCTACGAGCAGTACTTC
TRBV7-9,TRBJ1-1,NA,many,CASSATMNTEAFF,TGTGCCAGCAGCGCGACAATGAACACTGAAGCTTTCTTT
TRBV12-3/TRBV12-4,TRBJ2-7,TRBD1,NA,CAIREAGTGTYEQYF,TGTGCCATCAGGGAGGCCGGGACAGGCACCTACGAGCAGTACTTC
TRBV7-3,TRBJ2-7,NA,many,CASSPVRGGEQYF,TGTGCCAGCAGCCCCGTAAGGGGAGGCGAGCAGTACTTC
TRBV7-2,TRBJ2-5,NA,few,CASSLDHPGAGETQYF,TGTGCCAGCAGCTTAGATCACCCGGGGGCGGGAGAGACCCAGTACTTC
TRBV4-1,TRBJ1-2,NA,NA,CASSQTGALYGYTF,TGCGCCAGCAGCCAAACCGGGGCCCTATATGGCTACACCTTC
TRBV5-1,TRBJ2-5,NA,few,CASSLDGARGETQYF,TGCGCCAGCAGCTTAGACGGGGCTCGGGGAGAGACCCAGTACTTC
TRBV25-1,TRBJ1-6,TRBD1,NA,CASQYPGGANSPLHF,TGTGCCAGCCAGTATCCAGGGGGTGCTAATTCACCCCTCCACTTT
TRBV28,TRBJ2-7,NA,few,CASGPIWEQYF,TGTGCCAGCGGCCCCATTTGGGAGCAGTACTTC
TRBV19,TRBJ2-6,NA,many,CASMAGANVLTF,TGTGCCAGTATGGCTGGGGCCAACGTCCTGACTTTC
TRBV7-2,TRBJ1-1,NA,NA,CASSEQGYDTEAFF,TGTGCCAGCAGCGAGCAGGGATATGACACTGAAGCTTTCTTT
TRBV12-3/TRBV12-4,TRBJ2-2,NA,once,CASSGNPWLIGELFF,TGTGCCAGCAGCGGAAATCCATGGCTCATCGGGGAGCTGTTTTTT
TRBV15,TRBJ2-3,TRBD2,few,CATSSHGGGIADTQYF,TGTGCCACCAGCAGCCACGGCGGGGGGATCGCAGATACGCAGTATTTT
TRBV29-1,TRBJ2-5,TRBD1,few,CSVGGQGTETQYF,TGCAGCGTTGGGGGACAGGGGACGGAGACCCAGTACTTC
TRBV25-1,TRBJ2-7,NA,once,CASSDRTSTYEQYF,TGTGCCAGCAGTGATAGGACAAGTACCTACGAGCAGTACTTC
TRBV7-9,TRBJ1-2,TRBD1,NA,CASSSEQGAYGYTF,TGTGCCAGCAGCTCGGAACAGGGGGCCTATGGCTACACCTTC
TRBV9,TRBJ1-1,NA,NA,CASSVGHGEAFF,TGTGCCAGCAGCGTAGGACACGGTGAAGCTTTCTTT
TRBV20-1,TRBJ1-5,NA,NA,CSATRPNQPQHF,TGCAGTGCTACCAGGCCAAATCAGCCCCAGCATTTT
TRBV7-8,TRBJ2-1,TRBD1,once,CASSGQGTHNEQFF,TGTGCCAGCAGCGGACAGGGAACGCACAATGAGCAGTTCTTC
TRBV10-3,TRBJ1-5,NA,many,CAIFSGEYNQPQHF,TGTGCCATCTTCTCAGGGGAGTACAATCAGCCCCAGCATTTT
TRBV7-2,TRBJ1-5,TRBD1,NA,CASSQGDRDHQPQHF,TGTGCCAGCAGCCAAGGAGACAGGGACCATCAGCCCCAGCATTTT
TRBV20-1,TRBJ1-5,NA,many,CSAWGERGNQPQHF,TGCAGTGCTTGGGGTGAGAGGGGCAATCAGCCCCAGCATTTT
TRBV19,TRBJ2-7,NA,NA,CASTPGGTGEEQYF,TGTGCCAGTACCCCCGGGGGAACAGGGGAAGAGCAGTACTTC